The clone carrying this T cell receptor (beta chain) was observed many times. Its antigen is as yet unknown. These data originate in a study of blood T cells in healthy people across ages. Study results and limitations: Naive T cell percentage showed a strong correlation with the diversity of TCR beta. What prevented conclusive comparison of naive and antigen-experienced cells was that PBMCs were unsorted.

Deletions cut 5 bases from V and 0 bases from J, with 7 bases between. The CDR3 runs 14 residues. The germline V gene encodes CDR1 SGHTA and CDR2 FQGNSA. It was with a sample-barcoded 5' primer and a J-beta primer mix that a second PCR of roughly 6 to 12 cycles was run. Every molecule of cDNA carried a tag from a template-switch adaptor with 12 random nucleotides. Each CDR3 protein is one row after TCRdb ran MiXCR on the 5' RACE reads. The sample lists roughly 650,000 distinct CDR3 sequences, roughly 32% seen once, with approximately 15% in the top ten. The TCR sequence derives from a woman of 80 years or more in good health. The genes are TRBV7-2 and TRBJ2-2; D remains ambiguous. Sequencing was carried out using blood. The CDR3 coding sequence is TGTGCCAGCAGCAAGGCTCCGAACACCGGGGAGCTGTTTTTT. As protein: CASSKAPNTGELFF.